One sample yielded the 24 T cell receptor beta chains listed below, sequenced in a study of tissue T cells after allogeneic stem cell transplantation. Method: immunoSEQ multiplex PCR; TCRdb's copy keeps in-frame clones and lacks some. The sample comprises more than 45,000 clones, around 70% of which are singletons, and approximately 0.5% rests with the top ten. The sequenced material came from sorted cells pooled from one or two spleens. Receptors originate from a pool of C57BL/6 mice in good health.

As concerns this clone: Each gene name is a mouse one. The missing CDR3 end, 1 residue past where the read stops, is filled in from the germline J gene. The genes are TRBV12-1 and TRBJ1-5; a weak D match, TRBD1 (6 bases). This CDR3 has 12 residues. In germline, CDR1 is SGHSN, CDR2 HYEKVE. Trimming left V 2 bases short and J 6 bases short, with 7 bases between. CDR3 loop: CASSQGGQAPLF. CDR3 DNA (partial): TGTGCCAGCTCTCAAGGGGGCCAGGCTCCGCTT.

The sample holds a few counts of this clone. Gene names refer to mouse genes. The read ends 1 residue before the CDR3 terminus; that terminus is restored from the germline J gene. Other DNA sequences from this sample encode an identical CDR3 as well. The chain couples TRBV5 to TRBJ2-7, with TRBD2 matching over 8 bases. The J segment lost 4 bases and the V segment lost 0 bases, leaving 2 bases of the junction unmatched. The length of the CDR3 is 14 residues. Germline V lookup: CDR1 LGHNA, CDR2 YNLKQL (reference sequence). The CDR3 spells CASSQDWGAYEQYF. The CDR3 DNA, read in part, is TGTGCCAGCAGCCAAGACTGGGGGGCGTATGAACAGTAC.

To note about this clone: Any gene name here is a mouse gene name. The CDR3 end is not reached by the read, which stops 1 residue before it; the germline J gene fills it in. This chain uses TRBV12-2 with TRBJ2-7; 11 nucleotides match TRBD1. CDR3 size: 15 residues. Unmatched junction bases numbered 2, after V lost 0 bases and J lost 2 bases. CDR1 and CDR2 (germline): SGHLS, HYDKME. The sequenced CDR3 bases are TGTGCCAGCTCTCTCGGGACAGGGGGGACCTATGAACAGTAC. This gives the protein CASSLGTGGTYEQY. The complete CDR3 sequence is CASSLGTGGTYEQYF.

About this clone: Gene names refer to mouse genes. Read data end 1 residue before the CDR3 end; the end is taken from the germline J gene. V usage is TRBV13-2 and J usage is TRBJ2-1; maybe TRBD1 (6 bases). The germline gives CDR1 NNHNN, CDR2 SYGAGS (reference sequence). V lost 5 bases, J lost 7 bases, and 7 bases lay in between. This CDR3 comprises 11 residues. The CDR3 loop is CASGTGAEQFF. CDR3 DNA (partial): TGTGCCAGCGGCACAGGGGCTGAGCAGTTC.

For this clone: Germline and genes here are mouse. The read comes to an end 1 residue before the CDR3 does, leaving the germline J gene to fill in the end. V is TRBV26 and J is TRBJ2-3; 9 bases are a match to TRBD2. This CDR3 region has 16 residues. V lost 3 bases, J lost 0 bases, and 4 bases stayed unmatched. Germline CDR1 KGHPV, CDR2 FQNQEV (reference sequence). The sequenced CDR3 bases are TGTGCCAGCAGTCTACTGGGGGGCTCTAGTGCAGAAACGCTGTAT. It codes for CASSLLGGSSAETLY. The CDR3 in its entirety is CASSLLGGSSAETLYF. The whole variable domain, filled in from reference TRBV26 and TRBJ2-3, reads NSKVIQTPRYLVKGQGQKAKMRCIPEKGHPVVFWYQQNKNNEFKFLINFQNQEVLQQIDMTEKRFSAECPSNSPCSLEIQSSEAGDSALYLCASSLLGGSSAETLYFGSGTRLTVL.

With regard to this clone: The genes and germline here are from mouse. Read data end 1 residue before the CDR3 end; the end is taken from the germline J gene. The chain has TRBV14 and TRBJ2-2, with 9 positions matching TRBD1. CDR1 is SGHDT and CDR2 is FRDEAV in the germline V gene. The CDR3 covers 14 residues. V was pared by 5 bases and J by 7 bases, with 6 bases of the junction left unmatched. The CDR3: CASRNGQGIGQLYF. The sequenced part of the CDR3 DNA is TGTGCCAGCAGAAACGGACAGGGGATCGGGCAGCTCTAC.

Note on this clone: Gene names are mouse gene names. Read data end 1 residue before the CDR3 end; the end is taken from the germline J gene. The genes are TRBV4 and TRBJ2-1; the match to TRBD1 covers 7 bases. This CDR3 is built from 15 residues. V dropped 5 bases and J dropped 3; count of bases not matched to a gene: 7. Germline values: CDR1 LGHDT, CDR2 YNNKQL (reference sequence). The sequenced part of the CDR3 DNA is TGTGCCAGCAGCCAAATACAGGGGACCTATGCTGAGCAGTTC. Residues: CASSQIQGTYAEQF. The entire CDR3 is CASSQIQGTYAEQFF.

About this clone: Mouse germline and gene names are used. The CDR3 goes on 1 residue after the read ends, and that part is filled in from the germline J gene. V gene TRBV24 combines with J gene TRBJ2-4; D gene unclear. The germline CDR1 and CDR2 sequences are KGHTA and FRNEEI. The CDR3 consists of 10 residues. The germline V and J ends were trimmed by 7 bases and 4 bases, with 3 bases remaining between them. Partial CDR3 DNA: TGTGCCAGCACCAAAAACACCTTGTAC. Its translation: CASTKNTLY. The whole CDR3 sequence is CASTKNTLYF.

This clone was counted between two and nine times. Each gene name is a mouse one. The CDR3 sequence: CASSLHRDDNQAPLF. CDR3 bases read: TGTGCCAGCAGTCTGCACAGGGACGACAACCAGGCTCCGCTT. The chain joins TRBV24 to TRBJ1-5; a possible D gene is TRBD1 (6 bases). From the germline J gene comes the end of the CDR3, since the read stops 1 residue before it. Germline V gene sequence: CDR1 KGHTA, CDR2 FRNEEI. This CDR3 comprises 15 residues. The V and J ends lost 2 bases and 2 bases respectively, with 10 bases between them.

A note on this clone: Gene names refer to mouse genes. The read terminates 1 residue ahead of where the CDR3 ends, so the germline J gene completes it. This sequence joins TRBV24 and TRBJ2-7; no firm D call. The CDR3 contains 11 residues. V was clipped by 4 bases and J by 4 bases, with 5 bases between them. Germline V CDR1 and CDR2: KGHTA, FRNEEI. Partial CDR3 DNA: TGTGCCAGCAGTCAACGGTATGAACAGTAC. Encoded protein: CASSQRYEQY. The full CDR3 reads CASSQRYEQYF.

A remark on this clone: Gene labels here are mouse ones. The read stops 1 residue short of the end of the CDR3; the missing end is completed from the germline J gene. The J gene is TRBJ2-7, the V gene TRBV13-2; the D gene is possibly TRBD2 (6 bases). The ends were cut back, 2 bases at V and 4 bases at J, with 10 bases in the middle. The CDR3 loop spans 13 amino acids. The germline V gene has CDR1 NNHNN and CDR2 SYGAGS (reference sequence). CDR3 sequence: CASGDRGTYEQYF. The sequenced CDR3 bases are TGTGCCAGCGGTGACCGGGGGACTTATGAACAGTAC.

Remarks on this clone: Gene and germline names: mouse. The read terminates 1 residue ahead of where the CDR3 ends, so the germline J gene completes it. The chain links TRBV4 to TRBJ2-1, with D uncertain. Germline V gene sequence: CDR1 LGHDT, CDR2 YNNKQL (reference sequence). The CDR3 extends over 12 amino acids. The V gene lost 4 bases and the J gene lost 7 bases, with 8 bases spanning the gap. The CDR3 DNA, read in part, is TGTGCCAGCAGCTTGGGAGGGGCTGAGCAGTTC. It translates to CASSLGGAEQF. In full, the CDR3 reads CASSLGGAEQFF. Together with reference TRBV4 and TRBJ2-1, the CDR3 gives the full variable domain: ETAVFQTPNYHVTQVGNEVSFNCKQTLGHDTMYWYKQDSKKLLKIMFSYNNKQLIVNETVPRRFSPQSSDKAHLNLRIKSVEPEDSAVYLCASSLGGAEQFFGPGTRLTVL.

On this clone: Mouse gene names and germline throughout. The read terminates 1 residue before the CDR3 end, so the remaining end is supplied by the germline J gene. The rearrangement uses TRBV5 and TRBJ2-2, with 10 bases lining up with TRBD2. The junction had 2 bases not matched to a gene; V was cut back by 0 bases and J by 4 bases. The CDR3 totals 16 residues. Germline lookup yields CDR1 LGHNA and CDR2 YNLKQL (reference sequence). Partial CDR3 DNA: TGTGCCAGCAGCCAAGACTGGGGGGGCGTCACCGGGCAGCTCTAC. Amino acids: CASSQDWGGVTGQLY. The whole CDR3 reads CASSQDWGGVTGQLYF.

Details on this clone: The germline and genes are mouse ones. The DNA read from the CDR3 is TGTGCCAGCTCTCTCGAGTGGGGGGTCCTCTATGAACAGTAC. This translates into CASSLEWGVLYEQY. The whole CDR3 is CASSLEWGVLYEQYF. J is TRBJ2-7 and V is TRBV12-2; 7 nucleotides align to TRBD2. With the read ending 1 residue before the CDR3 end, the germline J gene is used to fill in that end. J was trimmed by 3 bases and V by 0 bases; bases with no gene match: 7. CDR1 and CDR2 from the germline V gene are SGHLS and HYDKME. CDR3 length equals 15 residues.

As concerns this clone: Gene names and germline refer to mouse. The observed sequence ends 1 residue before the CDR3 terminus, with the missing tail filled in from the germline J gene. This rearrangement joins TRBV31 to TRBJ2-4, with D possibly TRBD1 on 6 matching bases. The CDR3 is made up of 14 amino acids. Germline CDR1 GKSSPN, CDR2 SITVG. Trimming removed 0 bases at V and 3 bases at J, with 10 bases between. Incomplete CDR3 DNA: TGTGCCTGGAGTCTTCCGGGACAACAAAACACCTTGTAC. It specifies CAWSLPGQQNTLY. The CDR3 in full is CAWSLPGQQNTLYF.

In this sample, this clone turned up a few times. Gene names and germline refer to mouse. The sequenced fragment ends 1 residue before the CDR3 boundary, so the rest is inferred from the germline J gene. The chain combines TRBV23 with TRBJ1-3; TRBD1 reflects the table's D call only, with no check against the DNA. Germline CDR1 and CDR2: KGHTA and FQNQQP. The CDR3 has 14 amino acids. Partial CDR3 DNA: TGCTCCAGCAGTCAATCCCATTCTGGAAATACGCTCTAT. This gives the protein CSSSQSHSGNTLY. The full-length CDR3 reads as CSSSQSHSGNTLYF.

Concerning this clone: Genes here carry mouse names. The CDR3 end lies 1 residue beyond the end of the read and is filled in from the germline J gene. The rearrangement links TRBV13-2 to TRBJ2-7; maybe TRBD2 (6 bases). Germline V gene sequence: CDR1 NNHNN, CDR2 SYGAGS (reference sequence). V was trimmed by 3 bases and J by 2 bases, leaving 12 bases between them. CDR3 length equals 14 residues. Incomplete CDR3 DNA: TGTGCCAGCGGTGCGGGCTGGGGCCCCTATGAACAGTAC. It yields the protein CASGAGWGPYEQY. The entire CDR3 protein is CASGAGWGPYEQYF.

This clone was seen more than once but under ten times. The genes and germline here are from mouse. The read ends 1 residue before the CDR3 terminus; that terminus is restored from the germline J gene. J is TRBJ2-7 and V is TRBV19, with TRBD1 as a possible D gene (6 bases). The CDR3 length is 14 residues. The V and J ends lost 1 base and 6 bases respectively, with 14 bases between them. Germline CDR1 and CDR2: FNHDT and SITEND (reference sequence). CDR3 DNA (partial): TGTGCCAGCAGTATAAGGCAGGGGCGAGGTGAACAGTAC. Amino acid sequence: CASSIRQGRGEQY. The CDR3 in its entirety is CASSIRQGRGEQYF.

To note about this clone: Genes here carry mouse names. The observed sequence ends 1 residue before the CDR3 terminus, with the missing tail filled in from the germline J gene. V usage is TRBV13-2 and J usage is TRBJ2-7; 7 nucleotides align to TRBD2. V lost 1 base, J lost 4 bases, and 8 bases stayed unmatched. CDR1 NNHNN and CDR2 SYGAGS come from the germline V gene (reference sequence). This CDR3 has 15 amino acids. CDR3 DNA, as far as it was read: TGTGCCAGCGGTGATATGGGGGGTTCCTTTTATGAACAGTAC. It codes for CASGDMGGSFYEQY. The whole CDR3 sequence is CASGDMGGSFYEQYF.

A remark on this clone: These gene names are mouse names. The DNA ends 1 residue before the CDR3 does, and the rest of the CDR3 is filled in from the germline J gene. V and J are TRBV2 and TRBJ1-6; 7 nucleotides agree with TRBD1. TRBJ1-6 belongs to the ORF category, with a function that is uncertain. This CDR3 has 15 residues. Germline CDR1 LGHNA, CDR2 YSYQKL. The J segment lost 8 bases and the V segment lost 0 bases, leaving 4 bases of the junction unmatched. The CDR3 loop is CASSQDGQGDSPLYF. The CDR3 bases that were read are TGTGCCAGCAGCCAAGACGGTCAGGGGGATTCGCCCCTCTAC.

This clone has a handful of counts. The gene names given are mouse names. The read halts 1 residue ahead of the CDR3 end, with the missing end drawn from the germline J gene. The V call is TRBV2, the J call TRBJ2-1, with D tentatively TRBD1 (6 bases). The CDR3 spans 15 residues. Trimming took off 0 bases at V and 1 base at J, with 7 bases between the two ends. Germline assignment: CDR1 LGHNA and CDR2 YSYQKL. The CDR3 region is CASSQDTGNYAEQFF. The sequenced CDR3 bases are TGTGCCAGCAGCCAAGACACAGGGAACTATGCTGAGCAGTTC.

This clone was seen a few times. Here the gene names and germline are mouse. The missing CDR3 end, 1 residue past where the read stops, is filled in from the germline J gene. The chain couples TRBV13-2 to TRBJ2-7; 11 positions match TRBD1. Germline trimming cut 4 bases from V and 3 bases from J; bases unmatched to any gene: 3. The CDR3 totals 14 residues. Looked up from germline, CDR1 is NNHNN and CDR2 is SYGAGS (reference sequence). This chain's CDR3 is CASGMGTGGYEQYF. The sequenced part of the CDR3 DNA is TGTGCCAGCGGTATGGGGACAGGGGGCTATGAACAGTAC.

This clone was counted only a few times. The genes are named according to mouse. The read ends 1 residue before the CDR3 terminus; that terminus is restored from the germline J gene. The J gene is TRBJ1-2, the V gene TRBV1; D uncertain. CDR3 length: 14 amino acids. Trimming pared 2 bases from V and 0 bases from J, leaving 7 bases between. CDR1 and CDR2 from the germline V gene are NSQYPW and LRSPGD (reference sequence). This CDR3 is CTCSAHSSNSDYTF. The covered CDR3 bases are TGCACCTGCAGTGCACACAGTTCAAACTCCGACTACACC. The entire variable domain, with the rest obtained from reference TRBV1 and TRBJ1-2, is as follows: VTLLEQNPRWRLVPRGQAVNLRCILKNSQYPWMSWYQQDLQKQLQWLFTLRSPGDKEVKSLPGADYLATRVTDTELRLQVANMSQGRTLYCTCSAHSSNSDYTFGSGTRLLVI.

This clone was counted a single time. Gene and germline names: mouse. Read data end 1 residue before the CDR3 end; the end is taken from the germline J gene. The rearrangement uses TRBV13-1 and TRBJ2-1; tentative D call: TRBD2 (5 bases). V was pared by 2 bases and J by 4 bases, with 7 bases between. Germline V CDR1 and CDR2: NSHNY, SYGAGN. The CDR3 spans 13 residues. CDR3 region: CASSDWEYAEQFF. The CDR3 DNA, read in part, is TGTGCCAGCAGTGACTGGGAGTATGCTGAGCAGTTC.